This T cell receptor beta chain originates from a study of blood T cell repertoires in COVID-19. Study overall: Both acute and convalescent COVID-19 samples were obtained from the United States, Italy and Spain. Sources were T cells, B-cell-depleted T cells, or PBMCs; the material itself was cDNA or gDNA.

V was pared by 4 bases and J by 5 bases, with 15 bases between. This CDR3 has 14 residues. Germline V gives CDR1 SGHRS, CDR2 YFSETQ. Study processing details: Estimates of nucleated cell counts were drawn from the amplification of reference gene primers. Measured with immunoSEQ multiplex PCR; TCRdb has only the in-frame clones, and not every one. V and J calls and clone size follow that table, whereas D and trimming were derived from the DNA. The table shows roughly 250,000 clones, with around 87% occurring only once. The sequencing input was peripheral blood. The clonotype comes from a woman between 45 and 60 years old with acute or convalescent COVID-19. The gene calls are TRBV5-1 and TRBJ1-1; no clear D gene. CDR3 region: CASSTGRAGTEAFF. Here the CDR3 DNA reads TGCGCCAGCAGCACCGGACGGGCGGGAACTGAAGCTTTCTTT.